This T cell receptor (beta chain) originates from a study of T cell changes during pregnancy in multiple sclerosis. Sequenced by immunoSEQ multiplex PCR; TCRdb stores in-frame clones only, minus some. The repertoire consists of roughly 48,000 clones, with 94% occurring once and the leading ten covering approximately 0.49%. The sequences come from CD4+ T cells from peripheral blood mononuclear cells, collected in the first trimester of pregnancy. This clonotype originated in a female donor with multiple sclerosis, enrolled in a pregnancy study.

Here the CDR3 reads CASSVVDGAGTEAFF. CDR3 in DNA: TGTGCCAGCAGCGTAGTAGATGGGGCTGGGACTGAAGCTTTCTTT. The chain recombines TRBV9 with TRBJ1-1, with D perhaps matching TRBD1 (5 bases). The V and J ends lost 0 bases and 5 bases respectively, with 14 bases between them. The CDR3 spans 15 residues. Germline lookup yields CDR1 SGDLS and CDR2 YYNGEE.